What follows are 13 T cell receptor beta chains derived from one specimen sequenced in a study of blood T cell repertoires in COVID-19. This table comes from immunoSEQ multiplex PCR, and its TCRdb copy is limited to in-frame clones, with some not included. The repertoire holds 85,000 to 100,000 clones, with roughly 80% as singletons. The source material was peripheral blood. The receptors shown here come from a human donor in a cohort sampled during active COVID-19.

This clone has just one count. V gene TRBV6-5 combines with J gene TRBJ1-1; D remains ambiguous. V was clipped by 1 base and J by 1 base, with 4 bases between them. Germline loops: CDR1 MNHEY, CDR2 SVGAGI. The CDR3 loop spans 13 amino acids. Here the CDR3 DNA reads TGTGCCAGCAGTTACTACAAGAACACTGAAGCTTTCTTT. Translating gives CASSYYKNTEAFF.

The chain couples TRBV28 to TRBJ1-1; a possible D gene is TRBD1 (5 bases). Germline lookup yields CDR1 MDHEN and CDR2 SYDVKM. The CDR3 length is 12 residues. V was clipped by 7 bases and J by 1 base, with 7 bases between them. CDR3 nucleotide sequence: TGTGCCAGCAACACAGGGAACACTGAAGCTTTCTTT. This codes for CASNTGNTEAFF.

The gene calls are TRBV29-1 and TRBJ2-3; 8 bases map to TRBD2. The CDR3 has 14 amino acids. V dropped 8 bases and J dropped 4; count of bases not matched to a gene: 11. Germline CDR1 reads SQVTM; CDR2 reads ANQGSEA. The CDR3 reads CSPGGGTRADTQYF. CDR3 nucleotides: TGCAGCCCTGGGGGGGGGACTAGGGCAGATACGCAGTATTTT.

V usage is TRBV27 and J usage is TRBJ2-2, with a tentative D call TRBD1 (5 bases). The CDR3 runs 15 residues. Germline CDR1 reads MNHEY; CDR2 reads SMNVEV (reference sequence). Trimming left V 7 bases short and J 1 base short, with 13 bases between. The DNA of the CDR3 is TGTGCCAGCACTTCTGGGCAGGGGAACACCGGGGAGCTGTTTTTT. Amino acids: CASTSGQGNTGELFF.

CDR3 residues: CASSLLAGDVDTQYF. The CDR3 DNA reads as TGTGCCAGCAGCTTACTAGCGGGGGACGTAGATACGCAGTATTTT. This sequence joins TRBV7-2 and TRBJ2-3; 10 nucleotides align to TRBD2. Trimming cost V 2 bases and J 5 bases; bases outside gene matches: 4. Per germline, CDR1 SGHTA and CDR2 FQGNSA. CDR3 size: 15 residues.

The sample holds one count of this clone. The J gene is TRBJ1-2, the V gene TRBV6-5; 7 bases map to TRBD1. The CDR3 consists of 14 residues. The V segment lost 6 bases and the J segment 4 bases; nucleotides outside the gene matches: 8. Germline V gene sequence: CDR1 MNHEY, CDR2 SVGAGI. DNA of the CDR3: TGTGCCAGCAGGCCGGGCAGGGGGGTCTATGGCTACACCTTC. Its protein is CASRPGRGVYGYTF.

Here the CDR3 DNA reads TGTGCCACCAGTGATGGGGGACTTGGAGGCTACACCTTC. This sequence encodes CATSDGGLGGYTF. The rearrangement links TRBV24-1 to TRBJ1-2; TRBD1 might be the D (5 bases). The CDR3 is made up of 13 amino acids. Germline CDR1 reads KGHDR; CDR2 reads SFDVKD. The V end was cut by 3 bases, the J end by 8 bases, with 12 bases between.

This sequence joins TRBV7-9 and TRBJ2-1; possibly TRBD1 for D (5 bases). The CDR3 has 11 residues. CDR1 and CDR2 (germline): SEHNR, FQNEAQ (reference sequence). Trimming cost V 2 bases and J 14 bases, with 10 bases left between them. This CDR3 is CASSLQQVEFF. The CDR3 DNA reads as TGTGCCAGCAGCTTACAACAGGTGGAGTTCTTC.

The chain has TRBV4-3 and TRBJ1-4, with a tentative D call TRBD1 (6 bases). Trimming took off 3 bases at V and 6 bases at J, with 14 bases between the two ends. This CDR3 has 15 amino acids. Germline loops: CDR1 LGHNA, CDR2 YSLEER. CDR3 bases: TGCGCCAGCAGCCAGGACGGGGGGGCTTATGAAAAACTGTTTTTT. Its translation is CASSQDGGAYEKLFF.

The V gene is TRBV24-1, the J gene TRBJ2-7; 10 bases line up with TRBD2. Germline V lookup: CDR1 KGHDR, CDR2 SFDVKD. This CDR3 has 13 residues. The V gene end was trimmed by 9 bases and the J gene end by 4 bases; junction bases not matched to a gene: 5. DNA for the CDR3: TGTGCCACCTCTAGCGGGAGTCCGTACGAGCAGTACTTC. The encoded protein is CATSSGSPYEQYF.

The chain links TRBV19 to TRBJ1-2, with D perhaps TRBD1 (5 bases). CDR1 is LNHDA and CDR2 is SQIVND in the germline V gene (reference sequence). The CDR3 spans 16 residues. Trimming took 0 bases from V and 5 from J, leaving 16 bases between them. CDR3 nucleotide sequence: TGTGCCAGTAGTATAGATCTTGGGACGGCGGGGTATGGCTACACCTTC. This gives the protein CASSIDLGTAGYGYTF.

The rearrangement uses TRBV3-1 (or the pseudogene TRBV3-2) and TRBJ1-6; TRBD1 aligns across 7 bases. The CDR3 sequence is 16 residues long. Germline trimming cut 1 base from V and 6 bases from J; bases unmatched to any gene: 6. The germline V gene encodes CDR1 LGHDT and CDR2 YNNKEL (reference sequence). In nucleotides, the CDR3 is TGTGCCAGCAGCCAAGCGGGACAGACTTCTAATTCACCCCTCCACTTT. Translating it yields CASSQAGQTSNSPLHF.

The chain joins TRBV12-3 or TRBV12-4 to TRBJ1-6; D is undetermined. The CDR3 loop spans 12 amino acids. V dropped 7 bases and J dropped 10 bases, with 11 bases sitting between them. CDR3 DNA sequence: TGTGCCAGCAACCGGGGTACATCACCCCTCCACTTT. Amino acid sequence: CASNRGTSPLHF.